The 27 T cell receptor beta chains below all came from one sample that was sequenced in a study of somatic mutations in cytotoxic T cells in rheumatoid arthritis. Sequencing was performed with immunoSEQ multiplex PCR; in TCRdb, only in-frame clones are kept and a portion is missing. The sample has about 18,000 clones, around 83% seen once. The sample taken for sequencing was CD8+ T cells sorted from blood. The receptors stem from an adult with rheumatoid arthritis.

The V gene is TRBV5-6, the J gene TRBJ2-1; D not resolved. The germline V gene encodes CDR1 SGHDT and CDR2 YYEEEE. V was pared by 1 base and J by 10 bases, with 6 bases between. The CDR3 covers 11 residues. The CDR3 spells CASSLSVEQFF. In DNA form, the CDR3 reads TGTGCCAGCAGCTTGTCGGTAGAGCAGTTCTTC.

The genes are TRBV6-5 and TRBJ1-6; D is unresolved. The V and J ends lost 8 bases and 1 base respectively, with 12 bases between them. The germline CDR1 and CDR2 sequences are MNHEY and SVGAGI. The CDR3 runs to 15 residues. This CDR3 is CASPAAESYNSPLHF. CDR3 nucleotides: TGTGCCAGCCCCGCCGCAGAATCCTATAATTCACCCCTCCACTTT.

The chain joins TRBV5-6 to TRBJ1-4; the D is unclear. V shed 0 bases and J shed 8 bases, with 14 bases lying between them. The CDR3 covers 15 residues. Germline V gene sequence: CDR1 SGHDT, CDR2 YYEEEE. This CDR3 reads CASSLGSGGREKLFF. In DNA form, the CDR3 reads TGTGCCAGCAGCTTGGGTTCCGGCGGGCGAGAAAAACTGTTTTTT.

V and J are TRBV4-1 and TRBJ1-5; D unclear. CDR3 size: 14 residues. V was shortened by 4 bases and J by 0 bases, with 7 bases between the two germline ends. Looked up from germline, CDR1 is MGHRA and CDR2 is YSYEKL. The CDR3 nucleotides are TGCGCCAGCAGCCTTCAGTATAGCAATCAGCCCCAGCATTTT. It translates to CASSLQYSNQPQHF.

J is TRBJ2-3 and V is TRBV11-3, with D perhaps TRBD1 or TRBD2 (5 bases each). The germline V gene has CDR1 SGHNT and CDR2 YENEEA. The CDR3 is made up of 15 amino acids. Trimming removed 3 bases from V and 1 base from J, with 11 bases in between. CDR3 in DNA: TGTGCCAGCAGCTTCGGGACGGCGGGCACAGATACGCAGTATTTT. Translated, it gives CASSFGTAGTDTQYF.

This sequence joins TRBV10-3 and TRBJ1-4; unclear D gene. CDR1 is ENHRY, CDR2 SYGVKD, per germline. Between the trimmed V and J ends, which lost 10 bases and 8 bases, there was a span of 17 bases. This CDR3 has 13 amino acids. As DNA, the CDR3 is TGTGCCACACAGACGGGAGGAGGAGAAAAACTGTTTTTT. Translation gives CATQTGGGEKLFF.

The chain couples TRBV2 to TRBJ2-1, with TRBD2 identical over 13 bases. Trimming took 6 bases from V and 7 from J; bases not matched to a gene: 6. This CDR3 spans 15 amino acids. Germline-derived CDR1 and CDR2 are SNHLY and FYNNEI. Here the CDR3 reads CASSGLAGEGNEQFF. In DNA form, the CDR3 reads TGTGCCAGCAGCGGACTAGCGGGAGAGGGAAATGAGCAGTTCTTC. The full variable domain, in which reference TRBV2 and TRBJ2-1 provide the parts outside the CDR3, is EPEVTQTPSHQVTQMGQEVILRCVPISNHLYFYWYRQILGQKVEFLVSFYNNEISEKSEIFDDQFSVERPDGSNFTLKIRSTKLEDSAMYFCASSGLAGEGNEQFFGPGTRLTVL.

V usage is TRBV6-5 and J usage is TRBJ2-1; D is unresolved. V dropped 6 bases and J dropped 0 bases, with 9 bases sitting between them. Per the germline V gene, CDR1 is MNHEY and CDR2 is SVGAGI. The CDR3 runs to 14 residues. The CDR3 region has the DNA TGTGCCAGCAGCTCCCAGAGCTCCTACAATGAGCAGTTCTTC. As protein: CASSSQSSYNEQFF.

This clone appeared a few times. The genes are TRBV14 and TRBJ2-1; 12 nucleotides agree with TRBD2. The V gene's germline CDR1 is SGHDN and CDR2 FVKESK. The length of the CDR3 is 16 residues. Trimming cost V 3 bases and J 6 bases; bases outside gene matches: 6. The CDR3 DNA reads TGTGCCAGCAGCCACCTGACTAGCGGGGGTAGCAATGAGCAGTTCTTC. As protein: CASSHLTSGGSNEQFF.

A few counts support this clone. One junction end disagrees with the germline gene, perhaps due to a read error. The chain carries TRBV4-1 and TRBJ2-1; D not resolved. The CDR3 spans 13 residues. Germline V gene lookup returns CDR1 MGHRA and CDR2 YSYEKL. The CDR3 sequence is CASSQEAYDEQFF. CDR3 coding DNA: TGCGCCAGCAGCCAAGAAGCCTACGATGAGCAGTTCTTC.

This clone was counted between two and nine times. DNA for the CDR3: TGTGCCAGCAGCCAGGTCCTAGCGTCCAATGAGCAGTTCTTC. This translates into CASSQVLASNEQFF. V gene TRBV14 combines with J gene TRBJ2-1, with D perhaps TRBD2 (6 bases). The CDR3 loop spans 14 amino acids. The V end was cut by 3 bases, the J end by 6 bases, with 12 bases between. Germline values: CDR1 SGHDN, CDR2 FVKESK.

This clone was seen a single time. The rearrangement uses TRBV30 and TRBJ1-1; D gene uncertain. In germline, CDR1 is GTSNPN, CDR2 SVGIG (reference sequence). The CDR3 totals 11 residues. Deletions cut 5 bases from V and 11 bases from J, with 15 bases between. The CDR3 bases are TGTGCCTGGGCCGGACGCATTTCGGCTTTCTTT. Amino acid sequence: CAWAGRISAFF.

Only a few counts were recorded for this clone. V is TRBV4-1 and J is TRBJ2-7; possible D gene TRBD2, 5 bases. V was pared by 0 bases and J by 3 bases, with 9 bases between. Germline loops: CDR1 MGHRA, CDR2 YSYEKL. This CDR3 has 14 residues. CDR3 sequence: CASSQEGVLYEQYF. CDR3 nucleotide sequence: TGCGCCAGCAGCCAAGAGGGAGTTCTCTACGAGCAGTACTTC.

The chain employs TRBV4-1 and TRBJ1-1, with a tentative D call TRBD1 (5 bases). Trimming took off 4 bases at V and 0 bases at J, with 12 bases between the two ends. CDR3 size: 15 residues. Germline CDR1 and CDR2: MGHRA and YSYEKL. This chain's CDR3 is CASSLRDLMNTEAFF. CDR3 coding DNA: TGCGCCAGCAGCCTCCGGGACCTCATGAACACTGAAGCTTTCTTT.

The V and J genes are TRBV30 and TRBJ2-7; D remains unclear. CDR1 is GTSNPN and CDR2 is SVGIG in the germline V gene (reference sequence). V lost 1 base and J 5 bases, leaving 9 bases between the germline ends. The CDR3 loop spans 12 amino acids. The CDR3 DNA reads TGTGCCTGGAGTGGCGGTCCCGACGAGCAGTACTTC. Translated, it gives CAWSGGPDEQYF. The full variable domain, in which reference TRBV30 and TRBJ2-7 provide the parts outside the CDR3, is SQTIHQWPATLVQPVGSPLSLECTVEGTSNPNLYWYRQAAGRGLQLLFYSVGIGQISSEVPQNLSASRPQDRQFILSSKKLLLSDSGFYLCAWSGGPDEQYFGPGTRLTVT.

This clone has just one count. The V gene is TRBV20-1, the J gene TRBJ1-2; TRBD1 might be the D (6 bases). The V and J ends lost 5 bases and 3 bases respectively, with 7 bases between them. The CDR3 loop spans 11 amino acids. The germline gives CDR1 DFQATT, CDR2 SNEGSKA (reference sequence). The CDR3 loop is CSAYRDYGYTF. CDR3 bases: TGCAGTGCTTACAGGGACTATGGCTACACCTTC.

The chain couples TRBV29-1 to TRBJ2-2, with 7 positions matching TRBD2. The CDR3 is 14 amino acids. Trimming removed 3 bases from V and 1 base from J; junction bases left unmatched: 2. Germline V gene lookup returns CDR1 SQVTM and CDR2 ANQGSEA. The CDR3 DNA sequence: TGCAGCGTTGAGCCTAGCGGGAACACCGGGGAGCTGTTTTTT. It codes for CSVEPSGNTGELFF.

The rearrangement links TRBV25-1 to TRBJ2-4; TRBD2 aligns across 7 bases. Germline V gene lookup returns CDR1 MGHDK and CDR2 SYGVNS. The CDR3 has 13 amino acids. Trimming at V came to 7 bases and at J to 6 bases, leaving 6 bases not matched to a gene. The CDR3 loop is CASMGGGGNIQYF. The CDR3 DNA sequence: TGTGCCAGCATGGGGGGGGGAGGAAACATTCAGTACTTC.

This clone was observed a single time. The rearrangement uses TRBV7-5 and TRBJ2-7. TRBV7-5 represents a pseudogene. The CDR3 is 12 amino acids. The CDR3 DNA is TGTGTCAGAAGCTCTCGCCAGCTCCGGACGTACTTC. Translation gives CVRSSRQLRTYF.

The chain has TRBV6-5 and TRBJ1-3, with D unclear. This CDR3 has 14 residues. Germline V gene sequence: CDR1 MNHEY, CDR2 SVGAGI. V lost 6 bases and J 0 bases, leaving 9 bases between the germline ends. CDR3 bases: TGTGCCAGCAGGGGCGGCAGCTCTGGAAACACCATATATTTT. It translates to CASRGGSSGNTIYF.

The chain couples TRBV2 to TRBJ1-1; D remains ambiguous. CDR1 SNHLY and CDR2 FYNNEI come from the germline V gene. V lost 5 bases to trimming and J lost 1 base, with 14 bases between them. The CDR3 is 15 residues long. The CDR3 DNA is TGTGCCAGCAGTCAACTCTCCGGGCAGAACACTGAAGCTTTCTTT. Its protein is CASSQLSGQNTEAFF.

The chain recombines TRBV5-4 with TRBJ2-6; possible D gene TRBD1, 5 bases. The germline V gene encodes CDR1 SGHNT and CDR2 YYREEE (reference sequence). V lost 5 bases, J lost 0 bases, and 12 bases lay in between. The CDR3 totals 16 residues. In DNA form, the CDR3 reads TGTGCCAGCAGTTTAACAGGTCTCTCTGGGGCCAACGTCCTGACTTTC. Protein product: CASSLTGLSGANVLTF. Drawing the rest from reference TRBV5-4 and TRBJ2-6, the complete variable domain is ETGVTQSPTHLIKTRGQQVTLRCSSQSGHNTVSWYQQALGQGPQFIFQYYREEENGRGNFPPRFSGLQFPNYSSELNVNALELDDSALYLCASSLTGLSGANVLTFGAGSRLTVL.

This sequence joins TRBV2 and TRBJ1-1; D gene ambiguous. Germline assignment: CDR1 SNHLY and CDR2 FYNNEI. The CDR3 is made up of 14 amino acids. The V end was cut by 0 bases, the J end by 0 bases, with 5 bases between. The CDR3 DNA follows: TGTGCCAGCAGTGAAGCGTATCTGAACACTGAAGCTTTCTTT. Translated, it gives CASSEAYLNTEAFF.

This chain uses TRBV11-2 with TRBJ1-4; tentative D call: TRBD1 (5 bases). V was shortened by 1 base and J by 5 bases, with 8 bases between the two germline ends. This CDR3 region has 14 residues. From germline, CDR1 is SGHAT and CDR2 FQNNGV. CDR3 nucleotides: TGTGCCAGCAGCTTAGGTTGGGGGAATGAAAAACTGTTTTTT. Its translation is CASSLGWGNEKLFF.

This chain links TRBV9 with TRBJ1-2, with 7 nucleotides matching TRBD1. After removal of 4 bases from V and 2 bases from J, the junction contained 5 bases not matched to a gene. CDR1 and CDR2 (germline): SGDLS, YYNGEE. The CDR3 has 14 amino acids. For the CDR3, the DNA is TGTGCCAGCAGCTCTTCGACAGGGAACTATGGCTACACCTTC. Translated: CASSSSTGNYGYTF.

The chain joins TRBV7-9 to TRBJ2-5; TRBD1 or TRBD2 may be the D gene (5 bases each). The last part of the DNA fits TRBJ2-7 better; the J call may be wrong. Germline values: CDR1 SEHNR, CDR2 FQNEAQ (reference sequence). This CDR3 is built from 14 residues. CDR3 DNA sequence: TGTGCCAGCAGCCCAGGGAGAGACCCGTACGAGCAGTACTTC. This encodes CASSPGRDPYEQYF.

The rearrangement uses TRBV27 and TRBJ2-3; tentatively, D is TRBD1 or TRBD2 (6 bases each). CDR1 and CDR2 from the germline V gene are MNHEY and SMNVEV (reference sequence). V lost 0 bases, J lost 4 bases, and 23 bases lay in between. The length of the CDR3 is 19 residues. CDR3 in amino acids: CASSLSIPGSRGAADTQYF. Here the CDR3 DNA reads TGTGCCAGCAGTTTATCTATTCCGGGATCGAGGGGGGCAGCAGATACGCAGTATTTT.